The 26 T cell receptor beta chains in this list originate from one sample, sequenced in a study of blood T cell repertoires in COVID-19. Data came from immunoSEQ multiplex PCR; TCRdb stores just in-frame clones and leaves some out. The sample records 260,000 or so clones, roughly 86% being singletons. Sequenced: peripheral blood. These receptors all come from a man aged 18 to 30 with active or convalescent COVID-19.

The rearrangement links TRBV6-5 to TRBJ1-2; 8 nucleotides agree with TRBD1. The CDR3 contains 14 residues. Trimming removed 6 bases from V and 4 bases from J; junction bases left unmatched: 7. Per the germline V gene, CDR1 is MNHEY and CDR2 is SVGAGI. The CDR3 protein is CASRTGQASYGYTF. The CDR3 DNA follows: TGTGCCAGCAGGACGGGACAGGCAAGCTATGGCTACACCTTC.

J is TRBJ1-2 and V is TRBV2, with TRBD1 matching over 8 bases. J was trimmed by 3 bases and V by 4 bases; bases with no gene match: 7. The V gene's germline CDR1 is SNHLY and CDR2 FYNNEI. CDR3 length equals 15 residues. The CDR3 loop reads CASSVKAGGYYGYTF. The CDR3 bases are TGTGCCAGCAGTGTTAAGGCAGGGGGCTACTATGGCTACACCTTC.

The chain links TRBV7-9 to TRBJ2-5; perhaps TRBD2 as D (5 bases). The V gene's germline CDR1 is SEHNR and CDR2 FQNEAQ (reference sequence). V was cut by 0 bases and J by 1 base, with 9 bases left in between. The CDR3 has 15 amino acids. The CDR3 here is CASSLALALQETQYF. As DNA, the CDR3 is TGTGCCAGCAGCTTAGCGCTAGCCCTCCAAGAGACCCAGTACTTC.

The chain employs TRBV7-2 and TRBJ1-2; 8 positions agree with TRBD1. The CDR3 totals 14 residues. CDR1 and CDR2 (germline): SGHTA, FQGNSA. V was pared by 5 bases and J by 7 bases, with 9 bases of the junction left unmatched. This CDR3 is CASSPGQGRGGYTF. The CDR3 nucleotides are TGTGCCAGCAGCCCCGGACAGGGTAGGGGTGGCTACACCTTC.

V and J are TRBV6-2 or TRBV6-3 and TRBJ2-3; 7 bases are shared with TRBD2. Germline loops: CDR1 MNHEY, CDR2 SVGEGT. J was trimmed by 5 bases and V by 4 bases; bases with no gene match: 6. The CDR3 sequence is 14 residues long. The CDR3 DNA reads TGTGCCAGCAGTTCCGGGGGGTTTGGAGATACGCAGTATTTT. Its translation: CASSSGGFGDTQYF.

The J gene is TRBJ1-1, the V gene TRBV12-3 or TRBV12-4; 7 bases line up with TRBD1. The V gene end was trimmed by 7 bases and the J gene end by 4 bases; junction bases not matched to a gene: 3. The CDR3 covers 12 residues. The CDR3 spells CASIKGATEAFF. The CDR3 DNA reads TGTGCCAGCATTAAGGGGGCCACTGAAGCTTTCTTT.

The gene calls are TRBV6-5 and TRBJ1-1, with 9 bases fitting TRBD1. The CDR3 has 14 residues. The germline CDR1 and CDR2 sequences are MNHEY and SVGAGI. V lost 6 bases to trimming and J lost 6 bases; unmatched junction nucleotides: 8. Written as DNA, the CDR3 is TGTGCCAGCAGGGCCACAGGGGGCCAGGCTGAAGCTTTCTTT. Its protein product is CASRATGGQAEAFF.

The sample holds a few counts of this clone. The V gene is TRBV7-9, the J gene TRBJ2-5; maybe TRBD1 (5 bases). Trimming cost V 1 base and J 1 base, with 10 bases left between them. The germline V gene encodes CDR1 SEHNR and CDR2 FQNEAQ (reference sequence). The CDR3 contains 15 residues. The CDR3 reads CASSLGSGIQETQYF. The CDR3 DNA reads TGTGCCAGCAGCTTAGGTTCAGGGATCCAAGAGACCCAGTACTTC.

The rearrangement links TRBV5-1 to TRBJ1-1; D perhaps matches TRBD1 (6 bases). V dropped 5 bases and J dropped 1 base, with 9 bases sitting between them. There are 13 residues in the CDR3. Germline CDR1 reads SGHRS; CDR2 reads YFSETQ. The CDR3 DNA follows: TGCGCCAGCAGGCCACAGGGGAACACTGAAGCTTTCTTT. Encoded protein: CASRPQGNTEAFF.

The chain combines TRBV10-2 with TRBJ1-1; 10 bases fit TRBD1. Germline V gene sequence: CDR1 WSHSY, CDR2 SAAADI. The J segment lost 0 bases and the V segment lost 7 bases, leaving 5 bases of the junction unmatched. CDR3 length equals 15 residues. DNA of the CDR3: TGCGCCAGCATGAGGGGACAGGGGATGAACACTGAAGCTTTCTTT. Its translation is CASMRGQGMNTEAFF.

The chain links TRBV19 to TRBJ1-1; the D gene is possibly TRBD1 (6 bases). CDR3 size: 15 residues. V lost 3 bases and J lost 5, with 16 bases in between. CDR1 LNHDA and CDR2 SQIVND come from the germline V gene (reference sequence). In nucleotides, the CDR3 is TGTGCCAGTAGTATCTGGGGCAGGGGCGGGACTGAAGCTTTCTTT. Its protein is CASSIWGRGGTEAFF.

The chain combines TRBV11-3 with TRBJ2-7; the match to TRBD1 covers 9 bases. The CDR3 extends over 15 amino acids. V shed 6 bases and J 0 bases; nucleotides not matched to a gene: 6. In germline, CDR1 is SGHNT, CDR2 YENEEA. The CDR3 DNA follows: TGTGCCAGCAGGGGAGGGACAGGGAACTCCTACGAGCAGTACTTC. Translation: CASRGGTGNSYEQYF. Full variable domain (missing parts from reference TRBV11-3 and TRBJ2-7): EAGVVQSPRYKIIEKKQPVAFWCNPISGHNTLYWYLQNLGQGPELLIRYENEEAVDDSQLPKDRFSAERLKGVDSTLKIQPAELGDSAVYLCASRGGTGNSYEQYFGPGTRLTVT.

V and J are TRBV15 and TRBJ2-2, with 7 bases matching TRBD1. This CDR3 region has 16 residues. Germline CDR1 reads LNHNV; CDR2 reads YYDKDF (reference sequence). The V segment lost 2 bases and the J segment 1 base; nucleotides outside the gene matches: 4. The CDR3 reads CATSRMGQMNTGELFF. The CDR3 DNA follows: TGTGCCACCAGCAGAATGGGACAGATGAACACCGGGGAGCTGTTTTTT. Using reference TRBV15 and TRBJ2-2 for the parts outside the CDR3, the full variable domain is DAMVIQNPRYQVTQFGKPVTLSCSQTLNHNVMYWYQQKSSQAPKLLFHYYDKDFNNEADTPDNFQSRRPNTSFCFLDIRSPGLGDTAMYLCATSRMGQMNTGELFFGEGSRLTVL.

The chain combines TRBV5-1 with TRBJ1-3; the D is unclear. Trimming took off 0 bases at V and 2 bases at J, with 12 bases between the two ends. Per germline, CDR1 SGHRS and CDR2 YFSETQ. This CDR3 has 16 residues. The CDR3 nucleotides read TGCGCCAGCAGCTTGGACAGTTCCAGAACTGGAAACACCATATATTTT. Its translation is CASSLDSSRTGNTIYF.

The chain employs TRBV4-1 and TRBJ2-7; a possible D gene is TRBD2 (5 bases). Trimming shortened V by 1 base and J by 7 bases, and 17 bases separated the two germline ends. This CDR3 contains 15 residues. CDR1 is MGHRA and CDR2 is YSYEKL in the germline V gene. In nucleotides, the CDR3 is TGCGCCAGCAGCCAAGGGACTTCCCAAAAGGAGGAGCAGTACTTC. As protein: CASSQGTSQKEEQYF.

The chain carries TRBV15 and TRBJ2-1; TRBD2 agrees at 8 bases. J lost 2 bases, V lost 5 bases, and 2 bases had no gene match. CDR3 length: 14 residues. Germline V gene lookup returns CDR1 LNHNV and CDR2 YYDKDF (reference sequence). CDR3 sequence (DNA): TGTGCCACCAGCTCCGGGGGGGCCTACAATGAGCAGTTCTTC. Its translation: CATSSGGAYNEQFF.

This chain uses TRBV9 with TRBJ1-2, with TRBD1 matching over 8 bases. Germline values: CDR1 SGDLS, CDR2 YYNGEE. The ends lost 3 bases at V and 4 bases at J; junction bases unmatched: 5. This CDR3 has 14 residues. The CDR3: CASSDPGQAYGYTF. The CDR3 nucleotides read TGTGCCAGCAGCGATCCGGGACAGGCCTATGGCTACACCTTC. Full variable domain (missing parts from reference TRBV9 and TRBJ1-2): DSGVTQTPKHLITATGQRVTLRCSPRSGDLSVYWYQQSLDQGLQFLIQYYNGEERAKGNILERFSAQQFPDLHSELNLSSLELGDSALYFCASSDPGQAYGYTFGSGTRLTVV.

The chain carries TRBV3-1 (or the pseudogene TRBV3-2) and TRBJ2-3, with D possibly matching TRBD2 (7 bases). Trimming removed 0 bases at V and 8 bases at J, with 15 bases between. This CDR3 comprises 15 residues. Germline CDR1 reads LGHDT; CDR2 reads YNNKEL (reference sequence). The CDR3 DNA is TGTGCCAGCAGCCAAGATCCGGGGGGCGGGAGTACGCAGTATTTT. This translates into CASSQDPGGGSTQYF.

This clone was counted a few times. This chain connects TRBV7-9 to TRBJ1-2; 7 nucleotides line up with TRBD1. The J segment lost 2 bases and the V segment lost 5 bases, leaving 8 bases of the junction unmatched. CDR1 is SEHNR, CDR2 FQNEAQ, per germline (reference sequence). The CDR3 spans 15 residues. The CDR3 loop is CASSPTGDLNYGYTF. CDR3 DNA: TGTGCCAGCAGCCCTACAGGGGACTTGAACTATGGCTACACCTTC.

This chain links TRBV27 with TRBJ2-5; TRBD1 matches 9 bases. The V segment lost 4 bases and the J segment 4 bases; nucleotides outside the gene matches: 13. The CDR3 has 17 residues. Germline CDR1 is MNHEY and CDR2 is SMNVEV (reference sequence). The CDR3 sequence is CASSSQPGQGVGETQYF. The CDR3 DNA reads TGTGCCAGCAGTTCGCAACCGGGACAGGGCGTCGGAGAGACCCAGTACTTC.

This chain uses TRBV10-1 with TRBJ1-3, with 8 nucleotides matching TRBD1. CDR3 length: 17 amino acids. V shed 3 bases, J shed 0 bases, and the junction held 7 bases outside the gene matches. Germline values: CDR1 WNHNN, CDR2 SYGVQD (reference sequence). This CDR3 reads CASSERRQGISGNTIYF. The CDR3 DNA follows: TGCGCCAGCAGTGAAAGAAGACAGGGGATCTCTGGAAACACCATATATTTT.

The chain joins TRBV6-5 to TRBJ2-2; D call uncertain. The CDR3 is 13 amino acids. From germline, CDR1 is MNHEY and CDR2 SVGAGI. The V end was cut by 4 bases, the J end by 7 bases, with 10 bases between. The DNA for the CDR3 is TGTGCCAGCAGTTCTACTATAGGCGGGGAGCTGTTTTTT. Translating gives CASSSTIGGELFF.

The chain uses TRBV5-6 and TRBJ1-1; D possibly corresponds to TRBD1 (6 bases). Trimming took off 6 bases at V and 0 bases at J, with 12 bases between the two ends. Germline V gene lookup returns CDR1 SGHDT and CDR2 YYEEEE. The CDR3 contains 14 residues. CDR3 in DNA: TGTGCCAGCACCCTCAGGACAGTGAACACTGAAGCTTTCTTT. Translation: CASTLRTVNTEAFF. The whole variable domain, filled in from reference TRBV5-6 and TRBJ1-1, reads DAGVTQSPTHLIKTRGQQVTLRCSPKSGHDTVSWYQQALGQGPQFIFQYYEEEERQRGNFPDRFSGHQFPNYSSELNVNALLLGDSALYLCASTLRTVNTEAFFGQGTRLTVV.

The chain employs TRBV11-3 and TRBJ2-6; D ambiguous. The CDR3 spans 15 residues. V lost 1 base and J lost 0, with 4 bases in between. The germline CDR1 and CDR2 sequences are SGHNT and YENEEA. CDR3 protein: CASSLGDSGANVLTF. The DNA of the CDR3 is TGTGCCAGCAGCTTAGGAGACTCTGGGGCCAACGTCCTGACTTTC.

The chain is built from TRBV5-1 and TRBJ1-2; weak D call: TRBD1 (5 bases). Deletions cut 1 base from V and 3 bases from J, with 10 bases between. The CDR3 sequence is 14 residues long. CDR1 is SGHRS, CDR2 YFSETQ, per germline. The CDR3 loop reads CASSLWGRHYGYTF. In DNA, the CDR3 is TGCGCCAGCAGCTTGTGGGGGAGGCACTATGGCTACACCTTC.

The chain's CDR3 is CSVHVQGMNTEAFF. CDR3 DNA sequence: TGCAGCGTTCACGTACAGGGAATGAACACTGAAGCTTTCTTT. V and J are TRBV29-1 and TRBJ1-1, with a tentative D call TRBD1 (6 bases). The CDR3 has 14 residues. Germline loops: CDR1 SQVTM, CDR2 ANQGSEA. Trimming left V 5 bases short and J 0 bases short, with 13 bases between.